This entry features one TCR beta chain sequence. Antigen unknown. The germline V gene has CDR1 MDHEN and CDR2 SYDVKM. V lost 2 bases and J lost 4, with 20 bases in between. This CDR3 is built from 17 residues. This specimen comes from a study of shared clonotypes between healthy human individuals. Turning to the study itself: Donors, aged 18 to 49, were a couple of women and three men. Findings of the study overall: Larger richness was generally estimated for naive than memory subsets. Shared clonotypes across all four donors exceeded non-shared ones in generation probability.

Clones were sequenced by immunoSEQ multiplex PCR, and TCRdb holds only the in-frame ones, with some missing. The table lists over a million clones, about 98.5% of them singletons. Negatively enriched CD4+ T cells were divided by CD45RA into naive and memory. This TCR was sampled from a man aged 25 to 40 in good health. The chain is built from TRBV28 and TRBJ2-5; D may correspond to TRBD1 or TRBD2 (6 bases each). Sequencing was carried out using naive CD4+ T cells sorted from blood. Subset: CD45RA+ positively selected. The CDR3 nucleotides read TGTGCCAGCAGTTTAGGGGGGACATTTAGCGCGAGAGAGACCCAGTACTTC. This translates into CASSLGGTFSARETQYF. The entire variable domain, with the rest obtained from reference TRBV28 and TRBJ2-5, is as follows: DVKVTQSSRYLVKRTGEKVFLECVQDMDHENMFWYRQDPGLGLRLIYFSYDVKMKEKGDIPEGYSVSREKKERFSLILESASTNQTSMYLCASSLGGTFSARETQYFGPGTRLLVL.